What follows describes a single TCR beta chain. The CDR3 has 14 residues. The germline V gene has CDR1 LNHDA and CDR2 SQIVND (reference sequence). J gave up 8 bases and V 6 bases, and 7 bases lay outside the gene matches. The primer mix had 60 Vbeta and 13 Jbeta primers. The table came from immunoSEQ multiplex PCR; TCRdb's copy has only in-frame clones and leaves some out. This repertoire comprises roughly 140,000 clones; its ten largest clones make up approximately 1%. This sample is drawn from a study of cytomegalovirus exposure and HLA in healthy donors. The rearrangement joins TRBV19 to TRBJ1-6; 7 bases fit TRBD1. The sequence derives from a male donor in good health and CMV-seronegative. Sequenced input: PBMCs. The CDR3 coding sequence is TGTGCCAGTAGGACAGGGACAGAGTATTCACCCCTCCACTTT. This gives the protein CASRTGTEYSPLHF. Full variable domain (remainder filled in from reference TRBV19 and TRBJ1-6): DGGITQSPKYLFRKEGQNVTLSCEQNLNHDAMYWYRQDPGQGLRLIYYSQIVNDFQKGDIAEGYSVSREKKESFPLTVTSAQKNPTAFYLCASRTGTEYSPLHFGNGTRLTVT.